These T cell receptor beta chains were read from a single sample in a study of T cell responses to AZD1222 COVID-19 vaccine. Using immunoSEQ multiplex PCR, the repertoire was profiled, and TCRdb retains in-frame clones only, with some absent. The sample holds over 130,000 clones, under 90% seen once. Source: peripheral blood, taken 28 days after the second AZD1222 dose. These receptors were taken from an adult who received the AZD1222 COVID-19 vaccine. Each CDR3 is given with its conserved first and last residue. A D gene is named only where the DNA matches it firmly. The listing skips clone size in some rows; elsewhere it reads once, few, many or a size class.

>once|NA|TRBJ2-2|TRBV6-2/TRBV6-3
CASSYLLNTGELFF
TGTGCCAGCAGTTATCTACTTAACACCGGGGAGCTGTTTTTT
>NA|NA|TRBJ1-1|TRBV5-5
CASSPIGGTEAFF
TGTGCCAGCAGCCCTATAGGGGGTACTGAAGCTTTCTTT
>NA|TRBD2|TRBJ2-2|TRBV5-4
CASSSKRAGGLFGELFF
TGTGCCAGCAGCTCCAAAAGAGCGGGGGGGCTTTTCGGGGAGCTGTTTTTT
>NA|NA|TRBJ2-1|TRBV15
CATSVKGGNNEQFF
TGTGCCACCAGCGTCAAGGGGGGTAACAATGAGCAGTTCTTC
>NA|NA|TRBJ2-7|TRBV10-3
CAISAILRTDKFF
TGTGCCATCAGCGCCATCCTTCGGACGGATAAATTCTTC
>NA|NA|TRBJ2-1|TRBV5-1
CASRPRQGTSLEEQFF
TGCGCCAGCAGACCCAGACAGGGGACTAGCTTAGAAGAGCAGTTCTTC
>NA|TRBD1|TRBJ2-7|TRBV19
CASSRLPAGTVSYEQYF
TGTGCCAGTAGTCGGCTTCCGGCCGGGACAGTTTCCTACGAGCAGTACTTC
>NA|NA|TRBJ1-3|TRBV6-1
CASSVQGNRSGNTIYF
TGTGCCAGCAGTGTGCAGGGGAACCGGTCGGGAAACACCATATATTTT
>NA|NA|TRBJ1-1|TRBV20-1
CSSRGNTEAFF
TGCAGTTCCCGGGGGAACACTGAAGCTTTCTTT
>NA|TRBD1|TRBJ2-2|TRBV28
CASSRTGLTGELFF
TGTGCCAGCAGTAGGACAGGGCTAACCGGGGAGCTGTTTTTT
>NA|TRBD2|TRBJ2-1|TRBV7-2
CASSSSLGTSGKNEQFF
TGTGCCAGCAGCTCCTCCCTCGGGACTAGCGGGAAAAATGAGCAGTTCTTC
>once|NA|TRBJ2-1|TRBV24-1
CATSDVQGFTYNEQFF
TGTGCCACCAGTGATGTACAGGGTTTTACCTACAATGAGCAGTTCTTC
>NA|NA|TRBJ2-7|TRBV27
CASSLIASYEQYF
TGTGCCAGCAGTTTAATAGCCTCCTACGAGCAGTACTTC
>NA|TRBD1|TRBJ2-4|TRBV11-2
CASSLAAGGFENIQYF
TGTGCCAGCAGCTTAGCGGCAGGGGGCTTCGAAAACATTCAGTACTTC
>NA|NA|TRBJ1-2|TRBV30
CAWRRTAANYGYTF
TGTGCCTGGAGACGGACAGCAGCTAACTATGGCTACACCTTC
>NA|NA|TRBJ1-4|TRBV7-2
CASSVGQSNEKLFF
TGTGCCAGCAGCGTCGGACAGTCGAATGAAAAACTGTTTTTT
>NA|NA|TRBJ1-1|TRBV28
CASSFRGTEAFF
TGTGCCAGCAGTTTTAGGGGTACTGAAGCTTTCTTT
>NA|NA|TRBJ1-1|TRBV18
CASSLQVGNTEAFF
TGTGCCAGCTCACTACAGGTGGGCAACACTGAAGCTTTCTTT
>once|NA|TRBJ2-4|TRBV28
CASSRGAGPSIQYF
TGTGCCAGCAGCCGCGGGGCAGGACCCAGCATTCAGTACTTC
>NA|NA|TRBJ2-5|TRBV4-2
CASSPQLARETQYF
TGTGCCAGCAGCCCACAACTAGCCCGCGAGACCCAGTACTTC
>once|TRBD1|TRBJ2-5|TRBV9
CASSVGQGAAETQYF
TGTGCCAGCAGCGTAGGTCAGGGGGCAGCAGAGACCCAGTACTTC
>NA|NA|TRBJ2-5|TRBV15
CATSAHLLQETQYF
TGTGCCACCAGCGCCCATCTCCTCCAAGAGACCCAGTACTTC
>NA|NA|TRBJ1-2|TRBV28
CASSLRGQLYGYTF
TGTGCCAGCAGTTTGCGAGGACAGCTCTATGGCTACACCTTC
>NA|TRBD1|TRBJ1-1|TRBV20-1
CAVDRGTEAFF
TGCGCCGTGGACAGGGGCACTGAAGCTTTCTTT
>NA|NA|TRBJ1-5|TRBV2
CASTRDPILGQPQHF
TGTGCCAGCACCCGGGATCCTATTTTGGGTCAGCCCCAGCATTTT
>NA|TRBD1|TRBJ2-3|TRBV5-1
CASSAYRDRDTDTQYF
TGCGCCAGCAGCGCCTACCGGGACAGGGACACAGATACGCAGTATTTT
>NA|TRBD1|TRBJ1-2|TRBV5-4
CASSPTGGYGYTF
TGTGCCAGCAGTCCAACAGGGGGCTATGGCTACACCTTC
>NA|NA|TRBJ1-1|TRBV29-1
CSVARNTEAFF
TGCAGCGTCGCGCGGAACACTGAAGCTTTCTTT
>NA|NA|TRBJ2-4|TRBV19
CASSIGAGPGQYF
TGTGCCAGTAGTATTGGCGCAGGGCCGGGGCAGTACTTC
>NA|NA|TRBJ2-2|TRBV11-3
CASSPTGIDSGELFF
TGTGCCAGCAGCCCTACAGGGATTGATTCCGGGGAGCTGTTTTTT
>once|NA|TRBJ1-3|TRBV19
CASSGGVLPGNTIYF
TGTGCCAGTTCGGGGGGGGTGCTTCCTGGAAACACCATATATTTT
>NA|NA|TRBJ1-5|TRBV9
CASSVDGRSNQPQHF
TGTGCCAGCAGCGTAGACGGTAGAAGCAATCAGCCCCAGCATTTT
>NA|NA|TRBJ1-3|TRBV28
CASSFKRSSGNTIYF
TGTGCCAGCAGTTTTAAGCGGTCCTCTGGAAACACCATATATTTT
>NA|TRBD1|TRBJ1-2|TRBV20-1
CSARTGLTTF
TGCAGTGCGAGGACAGGCCTTACCACCTTC
>NA|NA|TRBJ1-5|TRBV6-2/TRBV6-3
CASSYLRTKNQPQHF
TGTGCCAGCAGTTACCTTAGGACCAAAAATCAGCCCCAGCATTTT
>once|NA|TRBJ1-2|TRBV28
CASSSLYGYTF
TGTGCCAGCAGTTCCCTGTATGGCTACACCTTC
>NA|NA|TRBJ2-7|TRBV19
CASSIRRDDEQYF
TGTGCCAGTAGTATAAGAAGGGACGACGAGCAGTACTTC
>NA|TRBD1|TRBJ2-7|TRBV11-1
CASSRDSYEQYF
TGTGCCAGCAGCCGGGACAGCTACGAGCAGTACTTC
>NA|NA|TRBJ1-1|TRBV14
CASSLNPTIRGTEAFF
TGTGCCAGCAGCCTAAACCCCACAATACGGGGCACTGAAGCTTTCTTT
>few|TRBD2|TRBJ2-7|TRBV11-2
CASSLAGGGPGEQYF
TGTGCCAGCAGCTTAGCCGGGGGAGGGCCGGGGGAGCAGTACTTC
>NA|NA|TRBJ1-5|TRBV6-2/TRBV6-3
CASSYSRGQLNQPQHF
TGTGCCAGCAGTTACTCTAGAGGACAGCTAAATCAGCCCCAGCATTTT
>few|TRBD1|TRBJ1-4|TRBV28
CASGTQTGGNEKLFF
TGTGCCAGCGGTACGCAAACAGGGGGCAATGAAAAACTGTTTTTT
>NA|TRBD1|TRBJ2-1|TRBV7-2
CASSYRQGDEQFF
TGTGCCAGCAGCTACAGACAGGGAGATGAGCAGTTCTTC
>NA|NA|TRBJ1-2|TRBV2
CASSEGGEVYGYTF
TGTGCCAGCAGTGAAGGGGGAGAGGTCTATGGCTACACCTTC
>NA|NA|TRBJ2-1|TRBV5-1
CASSLSGIFNEQFF
TGCGCCAGCAGCTTGTCAGGGATCTTCAATGAGCAGTTCTTC
>NA|NA|TRBJ1-1|TRBV19
CASSGEVNTEAFF
TGTGCCAGTAGCGGGGAAGTGAACACTGAAGCTTTCTTT
>NA|NA|TRBJ2-5|TRBV27
CASSTSPETQYF
TGTGCCAGCAGTACGTCCCCGGAGACCCAGTACTTC
>NA|TRBD1|TRBJ2-3|TRBV7-2
CASLPGQGRVLDTQYF
TGTGCCAGCCTACCAGGACAGGGAAGGGTTTTGGATACGCAGTATTTT
>NA|NA|TRBJ2-2|TRBV13
CASSSMGVRAGELFF
TGTGCCAGCAGCTCTATGGGCGTACGGGCCGGGGAGCTGTTTTTT
>few|NA|TRBJ2-3|TRBV11-2
CASSLGVPRDTQYF
TGTGCCAGCAGCTTAGGGGTCCCCCGGGATACGCAGTATTTT
>NA|TRBD2|TRBJ2-2|TRBV28
CASRGARAGVTPGELFF
TGTGCCAGCCGAGGGGCGCGGGCGGGAGTGACCCCCGGGGAGCTGTTTTTT
>few|NA|TRBJ2-1|TRBV7-9
CASSPGYNEQFF
TGTGCCAGCAGCCCAGGATACAATGAGCAGTTCTTC
>NA|NA|TRBJ1-2|TRBV25-1
CASSDRGPVYGYTF
TGTGCCAGCAGTGACAGGGGTCCCGTCTATGGCTACACCTTC
>once|NA|TRBJ1-1|TRBV28
CASSGRKNTEAFF
TGTGCCAGCAGCGGGAGGAAGAACACTGAAGCTTTCTTT
>NA|TRBD1|TRBJ1-1|TRBV18
CASSRSTGKIGTEAFF
TGTGCCAGCTCACGCTCGACAGGGAAGATTGGGACTGAAGCTTTCTTT